This TCR beta chain comes out of a study of T cells in localized non-small cell lung cancer. Study-wide findings and caveats: Heterogeneity remains possible because sequencing was limited to only one tumor region.

The data were produced by immunoSEQ multiplex PCR, yet TCRdb's version contains in-frame clones alone and is incomplete. The data hold roughly 27,000 clones, with less than 95% observed a single time. This CDR3 is built from 15 residues. The V end was cut by 2 bases, the J end by 4 bases, with 14 bases between. Germline loops: CDR1 SGHTA, CDR2 FQGNSA. This clone showed up just once. The antigen is not known. The source material was peripheral blood, sampled before any cancer treatment. V usage is TRBV7-2 and J usage is TRBJ1-2; TRBD1 is a possible D gene (5 bases). This clonotype was obtained from a woman aged 40 to 75 with stage I lung adenocarcinoma. This CDR3 reads CASSLSVGDAYGYTF. In nucleotides, the CDR3 is TGTGCCAGCAGCTTATCCGTGGGGGACGCCTATGGCTACACCTTC.